This T cell receptor beta chain was documented in a study of blood T cell repertoires in COVID-19. Turning to the study itself: Samples of COVID-19 (acute and convalescent) were obtained from the United States, Italy and Spain.

Trimming left V 1 base short and J 10 bases short, with 10 bases between. CDR1 is GTSNPN and CDR2 is SVGIG in the germline V gene (reference sequence). This CDR3 comprises 11 residues. Seattle enrolled patients during active infection and tracked them longitudinally. Original methodology: Amplification from reference gene primers served as the basis for estimated nucleated cell counts. This table comes from immunoSEQ multiplex PCR, and its TCRdb copy is limited to in-frame clones, with some not included. V, J and clone size were drawn from that table, and D and trimming were deduced from the DNA. There are under 200,000 clones in the sample; around nine tenths occur only once, and approximately 10% lies in the top ten. This clone has a handful of counts.

Specimen: peripheral blood. The clonotype comes from a woman in her 70s with COVID-19, enrolled during active disease. This chain uses TRBV30 with TRBJ1-1; D remains unclear. CDR3 coding DNA: TGTGCCTGGAGTGCTCGGGAGGTAGCTTTCTTT. Its translation: CAWSAREVAFF.